This T cell receptor beta chain was captured by sequencing in a study of cytomegalovirus exposure and HLA in healthy donors. The wider study: Caucasian-associated ancestry cluster membership applied to approximately 84% of 398 genotyped donors. Regarding the study as a whole: In a later analysis, V- and J-gene trimming of beta chains associated with a DCLRE1C missense variant, replicated independently. Excluded: some indistinguishable V segments such as TRBV6-2 and TRBV6-3. As was reported, the classifier diagnosed cytomegalovirus status with high specificity and sensitivity.

The ends were cut back, 0 bases at V and 5 bases at J, with 12 bases in the middle. The CDR3 spans 15 residues. CDR1 is SGHTS, CDR2 YDEGEE, per germline. Regarding this clone: What it binds is not known.

13 Jbeta primers and 60 Vbeta primers were used for the PCR. The method was immunoSEQ multiplex PCR; TCRdb's version includes in-frame clones alone and lacks a portion of them. Found here are some 110,000 clones, 65% to 85% of them singletons; the top ten hold approximately 6.1%. Sequencing used PBMCs. The chain is built from TRBV5-8 and TRBJ1-5; D may be TRBD1 (5 bases). The source of this sequence is a man between 18 and 35 years old in good health and CMV-seronegative. DNA of the CDR3: TGTGCCAGCAGCTTGGTGACGGGGGGGGATCAGCCCCAGCATTTT. Its protein is CASSLVTGGDQPQHF.